These 16 T cell receptor beta chains came from one sample sequenced in a study of blood T cell repertoires in COVID-19. The repertoire was sequenced with immunoSEQ multiplex PCR; TCRdb's copy has only in-frame clones and lacks some. The sample lists fewer than 350,000 clones, 70% to 90% occurring once. Specimen: PBMCs or T cells enriched from blood (not recorded which). The source of these receptors is a man aged 25-45 years who had recovered from COVID-19.

This clone occurred many times. The genes are TRBV27 and TRBJ2-2, with a possible D match to TRBD2 (5 bases). The CDR3 has 18 amino acids. The V end was cut by 0 bases, the J end by 5 bases, with 19 bases between. The germline gives CDR1 MNHEY, CDR2 SMNVEV (reference sequence). Here the CDR3 reads CASSLSIGRTPITGELFF. The CDR3, as DNA: TGTGCCAGCAGTTTATCGATTGGTCGGACTCCCATTACCGGGGAGCTGTTTTTT.

The J gene is TRBJ2-7, the V gene TRBV18; 8 bases match TRBD2. The J segment lost 2 bases and the V segment lost 6 bases, leaving 12 bases of the junction unmatched. Looked up from germline, CDR1 is KGHSH and CDR2 is LQKENI. There are 16 residues in the CDR3. The CDR3 sequence is CASSLSLAGGTYEQYF. The CDR3 DNA follows: TGTGCCAGCTCCCTCTCTCTGGCGGGGGGAACCTACGAGCAGTACTTC. Complete variable domain (other parts from reference TRBV18 and TRBJ2-7): NAGVMQNPRHLVRRRGQEARLRCSPMKGHSHVYWYRQLPEEGLKFMVYLQKENIIDESGMPKERFSAEFPKEGPSILRIQQVVRGDSAAYFCASSLSLAGGTYEQYFGPGTRLTVT.

The chain combines TRBV7-9 with TRBJ1-2; 11 bases match TRBD1. Germline CDR1 and CDR2: SEHNR and FQNEAQ (reference sequence). V lost 5 bases, J lost 6 bases, and 8 bases stayed unmatched. The CDR3 runs 15 residues. CDR3 in DNA: TGTGCCAGCAGCGCCCCTATGGACAGGGGGCATGGCTACACCTTC. This codes for CASSAPMDRGHGYTF.

In this sample, this clone turned up once. The chain joins TRBV30 to TRBJ2-7, with D maybe TRBD2 (5 bases). V lost 0 bases, J lost 4 bases, and 10 bases lay in between. Germline V lookup: CDR1 GTSNPN, CDR2 SVGIG (reference sequence). The CDR3 spans 13 residues. The chain's CDR3 is CAWSVTADYEQYF. In nucleotides, the CDR3 is TGTGCCTGGAGTGTAACAGCGGATTACGAGCAGTACTTC.

This clone has more than one count but fewer than ten. J is TRBJ2-3 and V is TRBV6-4, with 7 bases matching TRBD2. Germline V gives CDR1 MRHNA, CDR2 SNTAGT. This CDR3 contains 18 residues. V lost 3 bases, J lost 0 bases, and 12 bases stayed unmatched. The CDR3 sequence is CASSEASGVLASTDTQYF. CDR3 sequence (DNA): TGTGCCAGCAGTGAGGCTAGCGGAGTCCTTGCTAGCACAGATACGCAGTATTTT.

The rearrangement uses TRBV7-9 and TRBJ2-5, with D maybe TRBD1 (5 bases). V gave up 5 bases and J gave up 5 bases, with 12 bases separating them. This CDR3 is 13 amino acids long. Germline CDR1 SEHNR, CDR2 FQNEAQ (reference sequence). CDR3: CASSPQGRETQYF. The CDR3 nucleotides are TGTGCCAGCAGCCCCCAGGGAAGGGAGACCCAGTACTTC.

The chain employs TRBV27 and TRBJ1-1; D not certain. The germline gives CDR1 MNHEY, CDR2 SMNVEV (reference sequence). With 0 bases removed from V and 3 bases from J, the gap between germline ends came to 8 bases. CDR3 length: 14 amino acids. Here the CDR3 reads CASSLSAEHTEAFF. The CDR3 coding sequence is TGTGCCAGCAGTTTATCTGCGGAACACACTGAAGCTTTCTTT.

The chain couples TRBV12-3 or TRBV12-4 to TRBJ1-2; D gene ambiguous. The germline V and J ends were trimmed by 6 bases and 1 base, with 3 bases remaining between them. This CDR3 is 11 amino acids long. CDR3 region: CASSNNYGYTF. CDR3 bases: TGTGCCAGCAGCAATAACTATGGCTACACCTTC.

The chain has TRBV3-1 (or the pseudogene TRBV3-2) and TRBJ2-2; a possible D gene is TRBD2 (5 bases). The CDR3 is 15 residues long. Per the germline V gene, CDR1 is LGHDT and CDR2 is YNNKEL (reference sequence). V lost 0 bases and J 6 bases, leaving 11 bases between the germline ends. The CDR3 loop reads CASSQEGLLAGELFF. CDR3 in DNA: TGTGCCAGCAGCCAAGAAGGACTGCTAGCCGGGGAGCTGTTTTTT.

J is TRBJ1-4 and V is TRBV12-3 or TRBV12-4; unclear D gene. The CDR3 length is 12 residues. V lost 5 bases and J 7 bases, leaving 8 bases between the germline ends. The CDR3 region is CASSRLREKLFF. CDR3 coding DNA: TGTGCCAGCAGTCGACTGCGTGAAAAACTGTTTTTT.

This sequence joins TRBV10-3 and TRBJ2-7; tentative D call: TRBD2 (6 bases). The CDR3 consists of 14 residues. Germline V gene sequence: CDR1 ENHRY, CDR2 SYGVKD. Trimming cost V 5 bases and J 6 bases, with 17 bases left between them. CDR3 in DNA: TGTGCCATCAGTTCGGTCGGGGGAAAACTCGAGCAGTACTTC. It specifies CAISSVGGKLEQYF.

The rearrangement joins TRBV7-3 to TRBJ1-1; D call uncertain. CDR3 length: 13 residues. Trimming took off 5 bases at V and 0 bases at J, with 7 bases between the two ends. Germline lookup yields CDR1 SGHTA and CDR2 FQGTGA. The CDR3 DNA reads as TGTGCCAGCAGCCGTAACATGAACACTGAAGCTTTCTTT. Its translation is CASSRNMNTEAFF. The full variable domain, rest sourced from reference TRBV7-3 and TRBJ1-1, is GAGVSQTPSNKVTEKGKYVELRCDPISGHTALYWYRQSLGQGPEFLIYFQGTGAADDSGLPNDRFFAVRPEGSVSTLKIQRTERGDSAVYLCASSRNMNTEAFFGQGTRLTVV.

V and J are TRBV23-1 and TRBJ1-1; D is perhaps TRBD1 (5 bases). Being an ORF, TRBV23-1 has a function that is uncertain. There are 18 residues in the CDR3. The V end lost 3 bases, the J end lost 0 bases, and 20 bases lay between the germline ends. In nucleotides, the CDR3 is TGCGCCAGCAGTCAGCCCCCTCGGGGGGAACCCATGAACACTGAAGCTTTCTTT. Its protein product is CASSQPPRGEPMNTEAFF.

This clone appeared a single time. This chain connects TRBV4-3 to TRBJ1-2; 10 bases map to TRBD1. Germline V CDR1 and CDR2: LGHNA, YSLEER. The CDR3 length is 15 residues. The V and J ends lost 1 base and 8 bases, in that order; junction bases with no gene match: 7. CDR3 amino acids: CASSQATGTGVGYTF. CDR3 nucleotide sequence: TGCGCCAGCAGCCAAGCGACCGGGACAGGGGTAGGCTACACCTTC.

This chain connects TRBV3-1 (or the pseudogene TRBV3-2) to TRBJ2-7, with 7 positions matching TRBD1. Germline assignment: CDR1 LGHDT and CDR2 YNNKEL (reference sequence). V was clipped by 0 bases and J by 5 bases; unmatched bases: 10. The CDR3 contains 16 residues. CDR3 loop: CASSQDTGAGAHEQYF. The CDR3 bases are TGTGCCAGCAGCCAAGATACAGGGGCAGGGGCACACGAGCAGTACTTC.

The gene calls are TRBV11-2 and TRBJ1-5, with D hard to call. Trimming cost V 5 bases and J 9 bases, with 17 bases left between them. This CDR3 comprises 14 residues. Germline V lookup: CDR1 SGHAT, CDR2 FQNNGV. DNA of the CDR3: TGTGCCAGCAGCCCGAAGCCCGAGGAGCGGCCCCAGCATTTT. It encodes CASSPKPEERPQHF.